The next 15 T cell receptor beta chains were all read from a single sample in a study of blood T cell repertoires in COVID-19. Data came from immunoSEQ multiplex PCR; TCRdb stores just in-frame clones and leaves some out. Among over 200,000 clones listed, more than 75% were seen once. The sample consisted of peripheral blood. These receptors originate from a man aged 55 to 70 who had recovered from COVID-19.

This CDR3 reads CASSVDGNRVAFF. As DNA, the CDR3 is TGTGCCAGCAGCGTAGATGGGAACAGGGTAGCTTTCTTT. The chain combines TRBV9 with TRBJ1-1, with TRBD1 as a possible D gene (6 bases). Germline V CDR1 and CDR2: SGDLS, YYNGEE. CDR3 length: 13 amino acids. Trimming removed 0 bases from V and 10 bases from J, with 13 bases in between.

The J gene is TRBJ2-7, the V gene TRBV19; tentative D call: TRBD1 (5 bases). CDR3 size: 13 residues. Per the germline V gene, CDR1 is LNHDA and CDR2 is SQIVND (reference sequence). V was trimmed by 3 bases and J by 3 bases, leaving 9 bases between them. The CDR3 bases are TGTGCCAGTAGTATCAGGGAAGGCTACGAGCAGTACTTC. It encodes CASSIREGYEQYF. The entire variable domain, with the rest obtained from reference TRBV19 and TRBJ2-7, is as follows: DGGITQSPKYLFRKEGQNVTLSCEQNLNHDAMYWYRQDPGQGLRLIYYSQIVNDFQKGDIAEGYSVSREKKESFPLTVTSAQKNPTAFYLCASSIREGYEQYFGPGTRLTVT.

The gene calls are TRBV30 and TRBJ2-5; 7 positions match TRBD2. The V and J ends lost 2 bases and 4 bases, in that order; junction bases with no gene match: 16. Germline V gene data show CDR1 as GTSNPN and CDR2 as SVGIG (reference sequence). This CDR3 comprises 17 residues. CDR3 protein: CAWSPTPFSGTIETQYF. CDR3 DNA: TGTGCCTGGAGTCCCACGCCATTTTCCGGGACTATAGAGACCCAGTACTTC.

This clone has a handful of counts. The J gene is TRBJ1-6, the V gene TRBV6-4, with TRBD1 identical over 7 bases. The CDR3 is 15 residues long. The germline V gene encodes CDR1 MRHNA and CDR2 SNTAGT. The V segment lost 4 bases and the J segment 7 bases; nucleotides outside the gene matches: 7. The CDR3 DNA reads as TGTGCCAGCAGTGTGGACAGGAGTGCAAATTCACCCCTCCACTTT. Translation: CASSVDRSANSPLHF.

The rearrangement joins TRBV7-6 to TRBJ1-2, with 8 bases fitting TRBD1. CDR3 size: 13 residues. Germline lookup yields CDR1 SGHVS and CDR2 FNYEAQ. V shed 1 base and J 6 bases; nucleotides not matched to a gene: 1. CDR3: CASSLGTGNGYTF. In nucleotides, the CDR3 is TGTGCCAGCAGCTTAGGGACAGGGAATGGCTACACCTTC.

A single count supports this clone. V usage is TRBV6-5 and J usage is TRBJ1-2, with D possibly matching TRBD1 (5 bases). In germline, CDR1 is MNHEY, CDR2 SVGAGI. The CDR3 has 15 residues. Trimming pared 2 bases from V and 8 bases from J, leaving 18 bases between. The CDR3 loop reads CASSYGAISRRGYTF. The CDR3 bases are TGTGCCAGCAGTTACGGGGCGATTAGCCGGCGAGGCTACACCTTC.

CDR3 amino acids: CASSLAGQGSEAFF. CDR3 nucleotide sequence: TGCGCCAGCAGCTTGGCGGGGCAGGGGTCTGAAGCTTTCTTT. The chain is built from TRBV5-1 and TRBJ1-1; possibly TRBD1 for D (6 bases). Germline V gives CDR1 SGHRS, CDR2 YFSETQ. The CDR3 loop spans 14 amino acids. Trimming cost V 0 bases and J 6 bases, with 12 bases left between them. Supplemented by reference TRBV5-1 and TRBJ1-1, the full variable domain reads KAGVTQTPRYLIKTRGQQVTLSCSPISGHRSVSWYQQTPGQGLQFLFEYFSETQRNKGNFPGRFSGRQFSNSRSEMNVSTLELGDSALYLCASSLAGQGSEAFFGQGTRLTVV.

This chain links TRBV11-2 with TRBJ2-2, with TRBD2 matching over 7 bases. V was clipped by 3 bases and J by 6 bases; unmatched bases: 7. The CDR3 is 15 amino acids. Germline V gives CDR1 SGHAT, CDR2 FQNNGV. CDR3: CASSLRLAYPGELFF. The CDR3 region has the DNA TGTGCCAGCAGCTTGAGACTAGCTTACCCCGGGGAGCTGTTTTTT.

This clone was seen a few times. The chain uses TRBV5-1 and TRBJ1-6; 8 positions match TRBD1. Losses at the gene ends were 0 bases for V and 10 bases for J; bases not matched to a gene: 9. Germline lookup yields CDR1 SGHRS and CDR2 YFSETQ. The length of the CDR3 is 16 residues. CDR3 nucleotides: TGCGCCAGCAGCTTGGATCCTGGACAGGGCACGTCACCCCTCCACTTT. It encodes CASSLDPGQGTSPLHF.

The rearrangement uses TRBV19 and TRBJ2-7; TRBD1 is a possible D gene (8 bases). The V end lost 8 bases, the J end lost 2 bases, and 16 bases lay between the germline ends. Germline values: CDR1 LNHDA, CDR2 SQIVND (reference sequence). There are 14 residues in the CDR3. Here the CDR3 reads CASSGGGQAYEQYF. DNA of the CDR3: TGTGCCAGTTCTGGGGGGGGACAGGCCTACGAGCAGTACTTC.

The chain carries TRBV7-9 and TRBJ1-1; 7 positions agree with TRBD1. From germline, CDR1 is SEHNR and CDR2 FQNEAQ (reference sequence). The ends lost 5 bases at V and 10 bases at J; junction bases unmatched: 7. This CDR3 contains 12 residues. CDR3 bases: TGTGCCAGCAGCCGAGAACAGGGGTCAGCTTTCTTT. Protein: CASSREQGSAFF. The whole variable domain, filled in from reference TRBV7-9 and TRBJ1-1, reads DTGVSQNPRHKITKRGQNVTFRCDPISEHNRLYWYRQTLGQGPEFLTYFQNEAQLEKSRLLSDRFSAERPKGSFSTLEIQRTEQGDSAMYLCASSREQGSAFFGQGTRLTVV.

In this sample, this clone turned up once. The V gene is TRBV10-2, the J gene TRBJ2-1, with 7 nucleotides matching TRBD2. The CDR3 runs 18 residues. CDR1 WSHSY and CDR2 SAAADI come from the germline V gene. Trimming took 4 bases from V and 1 from J; bases not matched to a gene: 13. The CDR3 protein is CASSGGGSMSRSYNEQFF. CDR3 coding DNA: TGCGCCAGCAGTGGGGGGGGGTCCATGTCTCGGTCCTACAATGAGCAGTTCTTC.

This chain joins TRBV5-1 and TRBJ2-3, with 10 bases fitting TRBD2. Germline-derived CDR1 and CDR2 are SGHRS and YFSETQ. CDR3 length: 16 residues. Trimming cost V 1 base and J 6 bases; bases outside gene matches: 8. The CDR3 DNA follows: TGCGCCAGCAGCTTGTCGGCTAGCGGGAGTTTCGATACGCAGTATTTT. Translated, it gives CASSLSASGSFDTQYF.

CDR3 amino acids: CASSQSSGGPSTLTDTQYF. In nucleotides, the CDR3 is TGTGCCAGCAGCCAATCTAGCGGGGGGCCCTCTACCCTCACAGATACGCAGTATTTT. The chain joins TRBV14 to TRBJ2-3; 11 nucleotides align to TRBD2. CDR3 length: 19 amino acids. Germline CDR1 SGHDN, CDR2 FVKESK. The junction had 12 bases not matched to a gene; V was cut back by 2 bases and J by 2 bases.

The chain carries TRBV9 and TRBJ1-3, with D unclear. The V end was cut by 3 bases, the J end by 7 bases, with 20 bases between. The CDR3 loop spans 16 amino acids. The germline V gene encodes CDR1 SGDLS and CDR2 YYNGEE. CDR3 DNA sequence: TGTGCCAGCAGCGGACTCAGCGACCTATCGGGGAACACCATATATTTT. The encoded protein is CASSGLSDLSGNTIYF.